This T cell receptor (beta chain) comes out of a study of T cell responses to AZD1222 COVID-19 vaccine. Notes on the study in general: Among AZD1222 vaccinees, only five or six were seropositive at baseline. White British ancestry dominated among donors, who included more females, and clonal diversity was possibly underestimated.

Some clones are missing from TCRdb's copy, which holds only in-frame ones; the method was immunoSEQ multiplex PCR. Of 120,000 or so clones in the sample, just under 95% were seen once. In regard to this clone: No antigen is known for it.

The CDR3 loop spans 13 amino acids. The rearrangement uses TRBV12-3 or TRBV12-4 and TRBJ1-3; 7 nucleotides agree with TRBD1. The source material was peripheral blood, sampled on day 0 of AZD1222 vaccination. The origin of this receptor is an adult in good health. The CDR3 coding sequence is TGTGCAGTCTCGGGACAGCCTGGAAACACCATATATTTT. Its translation: CAVSGQPGNTIYF.